In its sample, the clone carrying this T cell receptor (beta chain) was seen a few times. As yet, its antigen is unknown. TCRdb independently ran MiXCR on the 5' RACE reads; one entry per CDR3 protein. The table records about 450,000 distinct CDR3 sequences, more than 20% of them present only once. V lost 0 bases to trimming and J lost 1 base; unmatched junction nucleotides: 5. The CDR3 length is 17 residues. Germline assignment: CDR1 LGHNA and CDR2 YNFKEQ. The entry originates in a study of T-cell memory formation after mild COVID-19. Study-wide results and limits: A second wave expanding day 15 to 37 was CD4+-biased; contracting clones were balanced. Within pre-infection memory, some responding clones were found, suggesting cross-reactive memory joined.

The sequenced sample was PBMCs or a T cell subset sorted from them (not recorded which). The receptor was isolated from an adult woman who had mild COVID-19 (a few samples of this study predate the infection). Cell type and time point are not known. The chain recombines TRBV4-2 with TRBJ2-3; the match to TRBD2 covers 9 bases. CDR3 coding DNA: TGTGCCAGCAGCCAAGAAGTTAGCGGGAGTGGCACAGATACGCAGTATTTT. Its protein product is CASSQEVSGSGTDTQYF.